This T cell receptor (beta chain) is drawn from a study of cytomegalovirus exposure and HLA in healthy donors. General study points: Per a prior analysis, the majority of TCR beta V segments were productive roughly 90% or roughly 30% of the time. Evidence from a later analysis indicated that most CMV-associated TCR beta chains looked HLA-restricted.

The PCR used 60 Vbeta and 13 Jbeta primers. Assay used: immunoSEQ multiplex PCR; TCRdb lists only in-frame clones, some missing. The sample carries just over 150,000 clones, 75% to 80% recorded once. A note on this clone: Its antigen is unknown.

The CDR3 is made up of 16 amino acids. Germline-derived CDR1 and CDR2 are MDHEN and SYDVKM. The V and J ends lost 2 bases and 9 bases, in that order; junction bases with no gene match: 12. This receptor was identified in a woman in her 50s in good health and CMV-seropositive. Sequenced sample: PBMCs. The V call is TRBV28, the J call TRBJ2-1, with TRBD2 matching over 8 bases. The CDR3, as DNA: TGTGCCAGCAGTTTAGGCGGCGGGGGGCCGGGGGGTGAGCAGTTCTTC. Protein sequence: CASSLGGGGPGGEQFF.